This is a list of T cell receptor beta chains from one sample in a study of technical replicates of blood from a few donors. Libraries were prepared by immunoSEQ multiplex PCR; TCRdb keeps only in-frame clonotypes and omits some of them. Of 85,000 to 100,000 clones in the sample, around 95% were seen once. The sample taken for sequencing was T cells isolated from PBMCs. Every receptor here comes from a human donor in good health. Each CDR3 is given with its conserved first and last residue. Each record gives: V gene, D gene, clone size, J gene, CDR3 protein, CDR3 DNA. The D gene is left open where the match is weak. Size is omitted from some rows. Given values are once, few, many or a class for expanded clones.

V: TRBV4-1; D: TRBD2; size: NA; J: TRBJ2-5; CDR3: CASSQAPALAGVQETQYF; DNA: TGCGCCAGCAGCCAAGCCCCTGCACTAGCGGGAGTTCAGGAGACCCAGTACTTC
V: TRBV5-4; D: NA; size: NA; J: TRBJ2-6; CDR3: CASRIGRGGGAGANVLTF; DNA: TGTGCCAGCAGGATTGGCCGGGGTGGAGGGGCTGGGGCCAACGTCCTGACTTTC
V: TRBV5-1; D: NA; size: NA; J: TRBJ2-3; CDR3: CASSLFRGEDTQYF; DNA: TGCGCCAGCAGCTTGTTCAGGGGAGAAGATACGCAGTATTTT
V: TRBV10-3; D: NA; size: NA; J: TRBJ2-1; CDR3: CAITSGVNNEQFF; DNA: TGTGCCATCACTTCAGGGGTTAACAATGAGCAGTTCTTC
V: TRBV5-6; D: NA; size: NA; J: TRBJ1-2; CDR3: CASSHWQGFYGYTF; DNA: TGTGCCAGCAGCCATTGGCAGGGGTTCTATGGCTACACCTTC
V: TRBV19; D: NA; size: NA; J: TRBJ2-7; CDR3: CASSPGLSYEQYF; DNA: TGTGCCAGTAGCCCGGGACTCTCCTACGAGCAGTACTTC
V: TRBV4-1; D: NA; size: NA; J: TRBJ2-1; CDR3: CASSQVVAIPHEQFF; DNA: TGCGCCAGCAGCCAAGTGGTCGCTATCCCACATGAGCAGTTCTTC
V: TRBV6-5; D: TRBD2; size: NA; J: TRBJ2-5; CDR3: CASNAGTSGGKTQYF; DNA: TGTGCCAGCAACGCCGGGACTAGTGGGGGCAAGACCCAGTACTTC
V: TRBV7-9; D: NA; size: NA; J: TRBJ2-5; CDR3: CASSLVRARYQETQYF; DNA: TGTGCCAGCAGCTTAGTGCGGGCCAGATACCAAGAGACCCAGTACTTC
V: TRBV10-1; D: NA; size: NA; J: TRBJ2-2; CDR3: CASREGITGELFF; DNA: TGCGCCAGTCGCGAGGGAATTACCGGGGAGCTGTTTTTT
V: TRBV7-9; D: NA; size: NA; J: TRBJ1-4; CDR3: CASSYIRDSNEKLFF; DNA: TGTGCCAGCAGCTACATCCGGGACTCTAATGAAAAACTGTTTTTT
V: TRBV18; D: NA; size: NA; J: TRBJ1-5; CDR3: CASSWDNNQPQHF; DNA: TGTGCCAGCTCGTGGGACAACAATCAGCCCCAGCATTTT
V: TRBV29-1; D: TRBD1; size: NA; J: TRBJ1-2; CDR3: CSVEATGLYGYTF; DNA: TGCAGCGTTGAAGCGACAGGGCTCTATGGCTACACCTTC
V: TRBV5-4; D: NA; size: NA; J: TRBJ2-5; CDR3: CASSLVLGEETQYF; DNA: TGTGCCAGCAGCTTGGTTCTCGGGGAAGAGACCCAGTACTTC
V: TRBV28; D: NA; size: NA; J: TRBJ2-3; CDR3: CASSWRSSGTDTQYF; DNA: TGTGCCAGCAGTTGGAGGAGCTCAGGCACAGATACGCAGTATTTT
V: TRBV13; D: NA; size: NA; J: TRBJ2-1; CDR3: CASSSPEGSYNEQFF; DNA: TGTGCCAGCAGCTCCCCGGAGGGGTCCTACAATGAGCAGTTCTTC
V: TRBV18; D: TRBD1; size: once; J: TRBJ2-7; CDR3: CASSPDVGTGKYEQYF; DNA: TGTGCCAGCTCACCCGACGTAGGGACAGGGAAATACGAGCAGTACTTC
V: TRBV28; D: TRBD1; size: NA; J: TRBJ2-7; CDR3: CASIPGDRGPEQYF; DNA: TGTGCCAGCATCCCCGGGGACAGGGGGCCCGAGCAGTACTTC
V: TRBV5-1; D: TRBD1; size: NA; J: TRBJ2-5; CDR3: CASSWTGLQETQYF; DNA: TGCGCCAGCAGCTGGACAGGGTTGCAAGAGACCCAGTACTTC
V: TRBV9; D: NA; size: NA; J: TRBJ1-2; CDR3: CASSSMVGVGYTF; DNA: TGTGCCAGCAGCTCAATGGTAGGGGTCGGCTACACCTTC
V: TRBV7-8; D: NA; size: NA; J: TRBJ1-1; CDR3: CASRIGQNTEAFF; DNA: TGTGCCAGCAGAATAGGACAGAACACTGAAGCTTTCTTT
V: TRBV6-5; D: NA; size: once; J: TRBJ2-7; CDR3: CASSYSKAGPYEQYF; DNA: TGTGCCAGCAGTTACTCGAAGGCGGGCCCCTACGAGCAGTACTTC
V: TRBV4-1; D: TRBD1; size: NA; J: TRBJ1-2; CDR3: CASSLPPPGQGRTNYGYTF; DNA: TGCGCCAGCAGCCTCCCACCCCCAGGACAGGGGCGGACTAACTATGGCTACACCTTC
V: TRBV7-9; D: NA; size: once; J: TRBJ2-7; CDR3: CASSLGPQVKTYEQYF; DNA: TGTGCCAGCAGCTTAGGCCCACAGGTAAAGACCTACGAGCAGTACTTC
V: TRBV6-5; D: NA; size: NA; J: TRBJ1-2; CDR3: CASRRTENYGYTF; DNA: TGTGCCAGCAGGAGGACAGAAAACTATGGCTACACCTTC
V: TRBV15; D: NA; size: NA; J: TRBJ1-6; CDR3: CATSRDRRGGYNSPLHF; DNA: TGTGCCACCAGCAGAGATCGTCGTGGGGGGTATAATTCACCCCTCCACTTT
V: TRBV10-1; D: TRBD1; size: once; J: TRBJ2-4; CDR3: CASSESQGTALAKNIQYF; DNA: TGCGCCAGCAGTGAGTCGCAGGGGACAGCCCTAGCCAAAAACATTCAGTACTTC
V: TRBV11-2; D: NA; size: NA; J: TRBJ2-3; CDR3: CASSFYTDTQYF; DNA: TGTGCCAGCAGCTTTTACACAGATACGCAGTATTTT
V: TRBV21-1; D: NA; size: NA; J: TRBJ2-1; CDR3: CASSPLLDREFWNEQFF; DNA: TGTGCCAGCAGTCCACTCCTGGACAGGGAATTTTGGAATGAGCAGTTCTTC
V: TRBV6-5; D: NA; size: NA; J: TRBJ1-1; CDR3: CASSYGEGGSF; DNA: TGTGCCAGCAGTTACGGGGAGGGGGGTTCATTT
V: TRBV30; D: NA; size: NA; J: TRBJ1-2; CDR3: CAWSTNRDGYTF; DNA: TGTGCCTGGAGTACCAACAGGGATGGCTACACCTTC
V: TRBV12-5; D: NA; size: NA; J: TRBJ2-7; CDR3: CASGFNRDEQYF; DNA: TGTGCTAGTGGTTTCAACCGGGACGAGCAGTACTTC
V: TRBV6-5; D: TRBD1; size: NA; J: TRBJ1-4; CDR3: CATRDRGTTNEKLFF; DNA: TGTGCCACCCGGGACAGGGGAACGACTAATGAAAAACTGTTTTTT
V: TRBV2; D: NA; size: NA; J: TRBJ1-1; CDR3: CASSEYRDAGTTEAFF; DNA: TGTGCCAGCAGCGAATACAGGGACGCTGGGACCACTGAAGCTTTCTTT
V: TRBV28; D: TRBD2; size: NA; J: TRBJ2-2; CDR3: CASSSAGTSLTANTGELFF; DNA: TGTGCCAGCAGTTCCGCCGGGACTAGTCTGACCGCGAACACCGGGGAGCTGTTTTTT
V: TRBV6-5; D: NA; size: NA; J: TRBJ1-2; CDR3: CASSPSGDYGYTF; DNA: TGTGCCAGCAGTCCCTCGGGGGACTATGGCTACACCTTC
V: TRBV13; D: NA; size: NA; J: TRBJ2-1; CDR3: CASSPKLENEQFF; DNA: TGTGCCAGCAGCCCCAAACTAGAAAATGAGCAGTTCTTC
V: TRBV11-3; D: TRBD1; size: NA; J: TRBJ2-7; CDR3: CASSRPGTGGEQYF; DNA: TGTGCCAGCAGCCGTCCAGGGACAGGGGGGGAGCAGTACTTC
V: TRBV4-2; D: NA; size: once; J: TRBJ2-5; CDR3: CASSLWTHQETQYF; DNA: TGTGCCAGCAGCCTATGGACACACCAAGAGACCCAGTACTTC
V: TRBV7-2; D: TRBD1; size: once; J: TRBJ1-1; CDR3: CASRPTRDRDQSFF; DNA: TGTGCCAGCAGACCTACCCGGGACAGGGATCAGTCTTTCTTT
V: TRBV5-4; D: NA; size: NA; J: TRBJ1-2; CDR3: CASGNRNYGYTF; DNA: TGTGCCAGCGGCAACCGAAACTATGGCTACACCTTC
V: TRBV19; D: TRBD2; size: NA; J: TRBJ2-7; CDR3: CASSIMASGNYEQYF; DNA: TGTGCCAGTAGTATAATGGCTAGCGGGAATTACGAGCAGTACTTC
V: TRBV6-1; D: TRBD2; size: NA; J: TRBJ2-1; CDR3: CASSRASGDPREQFF; DNA: TGTGCCAGCAGTCGAGCTAGCGGAGATCCCCGTGAGCAGTTCTTC
V: TRBV5-4; D: TRBD1; size: NA; J: TRBJ2-5; CDR3: CASSLGGLMGSQETQYF; DNA: TGTGCCAGCAGCTTAGGGGGCCTAATGGGTTCCCAAGAGACCCAGTACTTC
V: TRBV11-2; D: NA; size: NA; J: TRBJ2-1; CDR3: CASSFVSSNEQFF; DNA: TGTGCCAGCAGCTTCGTCTCTAGTAATGAGCAGTTCTTC